This TCR beta chain was sequenced for a study of T cell responses to AZD1222 COVID-19 vaccine. CDR1 and CDR2 from the germline V gene are MDHEN and SYDVKM. There are 15 residues in the CDR3. V dropped 3 bases and J dropped 0 bases, with 6 bases sitting between them. Repertoires were generated with immunoSEQ multiplex PCR, while TCRdb's copy carries only in-frame clones and drops some. This table has roughly 98,000 clones, roughly 90% appearing once. This receptor was identified in an adult who received the AZD1222 COVID-19 vaccine. Material: peripheral blood, obtained 28 days after the second AZD1222 dose. The J gene is TRBJ1-6, the V gene TRBV28; D gene uncertain. Here the CDR3 reads CASSLRSSYNSPLHF. CDR3 nucleotides: TGTGCCAGCAGTTTGAGGAGCTCCTATAATTCACCCCTCCACTTT.